Presented here are 15 T cell receptor beta chains from one specimen sequenced in a study of radiotherapy plus CTLA-4 blockade in lung cancer. Generated by immunoSEQ multiplex PCR, the TCRdb table keeps only in-frame clones and is missing some. Among around 100,000 clones listed, roughly 74% were seen once. The sequencing here drew on peripheral blood, taken from a patient treated with radiotherapy plus ipilimumab. These receptors were taken from a human donor with non-small cell lung cancer who had a partial response to radiotherapy plus ipilimumab. Some clones in this sample may be carry-over from other donors' samples.

The chain couples TRBV7-2 to TRBJ2-4; TRBD2 matches at 10 bases. The germline gives CDR1 SGHTA, CDR2 FQGNSA. The V gene end was trimmed by 5 bases and the J gene end by 0 bases; junction bases not matched to a gene: 7. The CDR3 spans 17 residues. This CDR3 reads CASSATSGDRAKNIQYF. In nucleotides, the CDR3 is TGTGCCAGCAGCGCCACTAGCGGGGATCGAGCCAAAAACATTCAGTACTTC. Drawing the rest from reference TRBV7-2 and TRBJ2-4, the complete variable domain is GAGVSQSPSNKVTEKGKDVELRCDPISGHTALYWYRQSLGQGLEFLIYFQGNSAPDKSGLPSDRFSAERTGGSVSTLTIQRTQQEDSAVYLCASSATSGDRAKNIQYFGAGTRLSVL.

The rearrangement joins TRBV7-9 to TRBJ1-1, with D possibly matching TRBD1 (6 bases). The CDR3 length is 13 residues. V lost 7 bases to trimming and J lost 7 bases, with 16 bases between them. Germline-derived CDR1 and CDR2 are SEHNR and FQNEAQ (reference sequence). In DNA form, the CDR3 reads TGTGCCAGCACCTACGGGGGGCCCCGTGAAGCTTTCTTT. Encoded protein: CASTYGGPREAFF.

The rearrangement links TRBV28 to TRBJ2-3; 11 bases are shared with TRBD1. This CDR3 spans 16 amino acids. V shed 2 bases and J 5 bases; nucleotides not matched to a gene: 6. Germline values: CDR1 MDHEN, CDR2 SYDVKM. The CDR3 DNA sequence: TGTGCCAGCAGTTTAGTTGGACAGGGGGCCGGAGATACGCAGTATTTT. Protein product: CASSLVGQGAGDTQYF.

This clone was seen a few times. This sequence joins TRBV28 and TRBJ1-5; a possible D gene is TRBD1 (5 bases). The germline V and J ends were trimmed by 6 bases and 0 bases, with 9 bases remaining between them. CDR1 is MDHEN and CDR2 is SYDVKM in the germline V gene. The CDR3 has 14 amino acids. CDR3 nucleotides: TGTGCCAGCAGCCCCGGGGGTAGCAATCAGCCCCAGCATTTT. It encodes CASSPGGSNQPQHF. The variable domain in full, completed from reference TRBV28 and TRBJ1-5, reads DVKVTQSSRYLVKRTGEKVFLECVQDMDHENMFWYRQDPGLGLRLIYFSYDVKMKEKGDIPEGYSVSREKKERFSLILESASTNQTSMYLCASSPGGSNQPQHFGDGTRLSIL.

This sequence joins TRBV11-1 and TRBJ2-1, with 9 bases identical to TRBD2. This CDR3 region has 16 residues. In germline, CDR1 is SGHAT, CDR2 FQDESV (reference sequence). The J segment lost 8 bases and the V segment lost 5 bases, leaving 13 bases of the junction unmatched. The CDR3 is CASSTTTSGGGDEQFF. As DNA, the CDR3 is TGTGCCAGCAGCACCACGACTAGCGGAGGGGGCGATGAGCAGTTCTTC.

This chain connects TRBV14 to TRBJ2-7, with TRBD2 identical over 13 bases. The CDR3 spans 18 residues. The V gene's germline CDR1 is SGHDN and CDR2 FVKESK. V dropped 1 base and J dropped 0; count of bases not matched to a gene: 6. This CDR3 is CASSQVPGLAGSSYEQYF. The CDR3 DNA follows: TGTGCCAGCAGCCAAGTCCCGGGACTAGCGGGAAGCTCCTACGAGCAGTACTTC.

The chain employs TRBV11-3 and TRBJ1-2; D gene ambiguous. CDR1 is SGHNT and CDR2 is YENEEA in the germline V gene. V lost 1 base to trimming and J lost 7 bases, with 16 bases between them. The CDR3 is 15 residues long. CDR3 nucleotides: TGTGCCAGCAGCTTAGTCGGTCAGACTTTTCTTGGCTACACCTTC. This encodes CASSLVGQTFLGYTF.

The chain couples TRBV21-1 to TRBJ2-7; the DNA was not compared with TRBD2, the D call given in the table. TRBV21-1 is described as a pseudogene. The CDR3 is 13 amino acids. CDR3 amino acids: CASSKVRPVKQYF. In DNA form, the CDR3 reads TGTGCCAGCAGCAAAGTGCGGCCTGTGAAGCAGTACTTC.

The chain carries TRBV27 and TRBJ1-5, with D possibly TRBD1 on 6 matching bases. CDR1 is MNHEY, CDR2 SMNVEV, per germline (reference sequence). The V end was cut by 8 bases, the J end by 4 bases, with 21 bases between. The CDR3 is 16 amino acids. This CDR3 is CASLPRVDSWNQPQHF. Written as DNA, the CDR3 is TGTGCCAGCTTGCCGCGGGTGGACAGTTGGAATCAGCCCCAGCATTTT.

The genes are TRBV28 and TRBJ1-3; D perhaps matches TRBD1 (5 bases). V was clipped by 9 bases and J by 0 bases, with 12 bases between them. The CDR3 covers 14 residues. The germline V gene encodes CDR1 MDHEN and CDR2 SYDVKM. The CDR3 loop reads CASRFGGSGNTIYF. CDR3 nucleotide sequence: TGTGCCAGTCGATTCGGGGGCTCTGGAAACACCATATATTTT.

The rearrangement joins TRBV5-1 to TRBJ1-3; 10 bases agree with TRBD1. Trimming removed 4 bases from V and 7 bases from J; junction bases left unmatched: 5. Germline V gene data show CDR1 as SGHRS and CDR2 as YFSETQ. This CDR3 is 14 amino acids long. In DNA form, the CDR3 reads TGCGCCAGCAGCCAGGACAGGGGGAGTAACACCATATATTTT. Encoded protein: CASSQDRGSNTIYF.

This clone was found once. This sequence joins TRBV5-1 and TRBJ1-1, with D unresolved. This CDR3 is built from 11 residues. Trimming removed 5 bases at V and 1 base at J, with 3 bases between. From germline, CDR1 is SGHRS and CDR2 YFSETQ. CDR3 sequence: CASRRNTEAFF. CDR3 DNA sequence: TGCGCCAGCAGGAGGAACACTGAAGCTTTCTTT.

This clone was found a few times. V usage is TRBV9 and J usage is TRBJ1-3; possibly TRBD1 for D (6 bases). Germline CDR1 reads SGDLS; CDR2 reads YYNGEE. CDR3 size: 15 residues. Trimming removed 2 bases at V and 0 bases at J, with 9 bases between. CDR3 residues: CASSVQGYSGNTIYF. CDR3 DNA: TGTGCCAGCAGCGTTCAGGGGTACTCTGGAAACACCATATATTTT.

DNA for the CDR3: TGTGCCACCAAAGGGGCACCCTACGAGCAGTACTTC. Translation gives CATKGAPYEQYF. This chain uses TRBV28 with TRBJ2-7; D might be TRBD1 (5 bases). The CDR3 is made up of 12 amino acids. The ends were cut back, 10 bases at V and 2 bases at J, with 12 bases in the middle. Germline CDR1 is MDHEN and CDR2 is SYDVKM.

In its sample, this clone was seen a few times. The rearrangement links TRBV4-3 to TRBJ1-6, with D maybe TRBD1 (6 bases). V lost 6 bases and J lost 2, with 11 bases in between. Germline V CDR1 and CDR2: LGHNA, YSLEER. CDR3 size: 15 residues. The CDR3 DNA follows: TGCGCCAGCAGTTCCCAGGGGCCCTATAATTCACCCCTCCACTTT. Translation gives CASSSQGPYNSPLHF.